The 29 T cell receptor beta chains presented below share a single source sample, sequenced in a study of hypomethylating agent response in myelodysplastic syndrome. Profiling relied on immunoSEQ multiplex PCR, and the TCRdb table lists in-frame clones only, not all of them. Among around 3,100 clones listed, roughly four fifths were seen once. The starting material was bone marrow, obtained before or after starting hypomethylating agent treatment for myelodysplastic syndrome (not recorded which). The receptors derive from a human donor with myelodysplastic syndrome.

V usage is TRBV30 and J usage is TRBJ1-6, with TRBD1 as a possible D gene (6 bases). The germline V and J ends were trimmed by 2 bases and 4 bases, with 6 bases remaining between them. Germline loops: CDR1 GTSNPN, CDR2 SVGIG (reference sequence). The CDR3 runs 13 residues. The CDR3 protein is CAWSRGYNSPLHF. The CDR3 DNA is TGTGCCTGGAGTAGGGGGTATAATTCACCCCTCCACTTT.

The chain carries TRBV30 and TRBJ2-3; TRBD2 matches 10 bases. Germline loops: CDR1 GTSNPN, CDR2 SVGIG (reference sequence). The CDR3 is 15 residues long. Trimming cost V 2 bases and J 1 base; bases outside gene matches: 3. The CDR3 DNA follows: TGTGCCTGGAGTCCAACTAGCGGGGGCACAGATACGCAGTATTTT. Translating gives CAWSPTSGGTDTQYF.

The rearrangement uses TRBV10-3 and TRBJ2-7, with D possibly being TRBD2 (5 bases). The V gene's germline CDR1 is ENHRY and CDR2 SYGVKD. The CDR3 is 16 residues long. The V end was cut by 3 bases, the J end by 3 bases, with 18 bases between. In DNA form, the CDR3 reads TGTGCCATCAGTGATTACGAGAGGGTTGGAAACTACGAGCAGTACTTC. Amino acid sequence: CAISDYERVGNYEQYF.

The chain recombines TRBV5-4 with TRBJ2-5; 10 bases are shared with TRBD2. This CDR3 has 16 residues. Germline V gene data show CDR1 as SGHNT and CDR2 as YYREEE (reference sequence). With V trimmed by 0 bases and J by 1 base, 3 bases remained unmatched. CDR3 region: CASSLGASGGQETQYF. The CDR3 nucleotides read TGTGCCAGCAGCTTGGGTGCTAGCGGGGGCCAAGAGACCCAGTACTTC.

The V gene is TRBV6-5, the J gene TRBJ1-4; D unclear. This CDR3 region has 14 residues. V shed 2 bases and J shed 0 bases, with 4 bases lying between them. CDR1 and CDR2 (germline): MNHEY, SVGAGI. The CDR3 is CASSYGATNEKLFF. The CDR3, as DNA: TGTGCCAGCAGTTACGGGGCAACTAATGAAAAACTGTTTTTT.

V gene TRBV6-6 combines with J gene TRBJ2-3; no definite D call. The length of the CDR3 is 13 residues. Germline loops: CDR1 MNHNY, CDR2 SVGAGI (reference sequence). Trimming pared 5 bases from V and 2 bases from J, leaving 8 bases between. CDR3 residues: CASSAYATDTQYF. CDR3 nucleotides: TGTGCCAGCAGTGCCTACGCCACAGATACGCAGTATTTT.

The chain uses TRBV4-1 and TRBJ1-2; possibly TRBD1 for D (6 bases). V was clipped by 4 bases and J by 5 bases, with 17 bases between them. The V gene's germline CDR1 is MGHRA and CDR2 YSYEKL. The CDR3 covers 15 residues. CDR3 DNA sequence: TGCGCCAGCAGCCCCAAAGCGGACAGACCTTATGGCTACACCTTC. Its protein is CASSPKADRPYGYTF.

This clone turned up a few times. V gene TRBV4-1 combines with J gene TRBJ1-1; D unclear. The CDR3 runs to 14 residues. V lost 0 bases and J 7 bases, leaving 12 bases between the germline ends. Per the germline V gene, CDR1 is MGHRA and CDR2 is YSYEKL. The CDR3 bases are TGCGCCAGCAGCCAAGATCCGGCAGCTGGTGAAGCTTTCTTT. This translates into CASSQDPAAGEAFF.

The rearrangement uses TRBV15 and TRBJ1-1; 9 bases are shared with TRBD1. There are 15 residues in the CDR3. Germline-derived CDR1 and CDR2 are LNHNV and YYDKDF (reference sequence). V lost 3 bases and J lost 1; bases outside the gene matches: 3. The CDR3 sequence: CATSSQTGGNTEAFF. The CDR3 region has the DNA TGTGCCACCAGCAGCCAGACAGGGGGGAACACTGAAGCTTTCTTT.

J is TRBJ1-4 and V is TRBV5-1; D is unresolved. The germline V gene encodes CDR1 SGHRS and CDR2 YFSETQ. Trimming took 5 bases from V and 1 from J, leaving 12 bases between them. CDR3 size: 15 residues. CDR3 nucleotide sequence: TGCGCCAGCAGGGAATCAGGCGGAACTAATGAAAAACTGTTTTTT. Translation: CASRESGGTNEKLFF.

This chain joins TRBV30 and TRBJ1-1; D perhaps matches TRBD1 (5 bases). Trimming cost V 7 bases and J 3 bases, with 9 bases left between them. The germline CDR1 and CDR2 sequences are GTSNPN and SVGIG (reference sequence). This CDR3 is built from 11 residues. The CDR3 bases are TGTGCCTTACAGGCTTACACTGAAGCTTTCTTT. Translating it yields CALQAYTEAFF.

This clone was recorded only once. V is TRBV25-1 and J is TRBJ1-5; D uncertain. Germline V gene data show CDR1 as MGHDK and CDR2 as SYGVNS. V lost 2 bases and J 15 bases, leaving 14 bases between the germline ends. This CDR3 has 12 residues. The CDR3 region is CASSEPARFSHF. In nucleotides, the CDR3 is TGTGCCAGCAGTGAACCGGCACGTTTTTCGCATTTT.

The chain uses TRBV7-9 and TRBJ1-4; no reliable D call. The CDR3 has 13 amino acids. The V gene's germline CDR1 is SEHNR and CDR2 FQNEAQ (reference sequence). V lost 0 bases and J 7 bases, leaving 6 bases between the germline ends. For the CDR3, the DNA is TGTGCCAGCAGCTTAGCCCCCCTTGAAAAACTGTTTTTT. Amino acid sequence: CASSLAPLEKLFF.

The chain carries TRBV11-2 and TRBJ2-1; D might be TRBD2 (5 bases). With 5 bases removed from V and 9 bases from J, the gap between germline ends came to 14 bases. The CDR3 has 13 amino acids. Germline lookup yields CDR1 SGHAT and CDR2 FQNNGV. The CDR3 region has the DNA TGTGCCAGCAGCCTTACTAGGTTCGGTGAGCAGTTCTTC. Residues: CASSLTRFGEQFF. Full variable domain (remainder filled in from reference TRBV11-2 and TRBJ2-1): EAGVAQSPRYKIIEKRQSVAFWCNPISGHATLYWYQQILGQGPKLLIQFQNNGVVDDSQLPKDRFSAERLKGVDSTLKIQPAKLEDSAVYLCASSLTRFGEQFFGPGTRLTVL.

The chain links TRBV23-1 to TRBJ1-1; D is perhaps TRBD1 (5 bases). TRBV23-1 is sorted into the ORF group, with uncertain function. The CDR3 is made up of 14 amino acids. The V end lost 4 bases, the J end lost 1 base, and 10 bases lay between the germline ends. The CDR3 protein is CASSRIGGNTEAFF. DNA for the CDR3: TGCGCCAGCAGTCGCATTGGGGGGAACACTGAAGCTTTCTTT.

This sequence joins TRBV2 and TRBJ1-2; D remains unclear. Trimming cost V 5 bases and J 8 bases, with 12 bases left between them. The CDR3 consists of 12 residues. Germline assignment: CDR1 SNHLY and CDR2 FYNNEI. CDR3 nucleotide sequence: TGTGCCAGCAGTCCGGGCGGAGCCGGCTACACCTTC. Amino acid sequence: CASSPGGAGYTF.

Here the CDR3 reads CATSRDLSSNQPQHF. Written as DNA, the CDR3 is TGTGCCACCAGCAGAGATCTGAGCTCCAATCAGCCCCAGCATTTT. This chain joins TRBV15 and TRBJ1-5; no firm D call. Germline-derived CDR1 and CDR2 are LNHNV and YYDKDF (reference sequence). The CDR3 has 15 amino acids. The germline V and J ends were trimmed by 0 bases and 3 bases, with 9 bases remaining between them.

Only a few counts were recorded for this clone. The V and J genes are TRBV18 and TRBJ2-1; D remains ambiguous. Germline V gene lookup returns CDR1 KGHSH and CDR2 LQKENI. This CDR3 spans 15 amino acids. The V gene lost 0 bases and the J gene lost 5 bases, with 11 bases spanning the gap. CDR3 DNA sequence: TGTGCCAGCTCACCACCGCGTGGGAACCACAATGAGCAGTTCTTC. Translated: CASSPPRGNHNEQFF. The variable domain in full, with the rest retrieved from reference TRBV18 and TRBJ2-1, is NAGVMQNPRHLVRRRGQEARLRCSPMKGHSHVYWYRQLPEEGLKFMVYLQKENIIDESGMPKERFSAEFPKEGPSILRIQQVVRGDSAAYFCASSPPRGNHNEQFFGPGTRLTVL.

The chain recombines TRBV5-1 with TRBJ2-7; D possibly corresponds to TRBD2 (5 bases). The CDR3 totals 13 residues. Trimming left V 3 bases short and J 5 bases short, with 12 bases between. The germline gives CDR1 SGHRS, CDR2 YFSETQ. The CDR3 DNA reads as TGCGCCAGCAGCTACGGGCGGGTCAACGAGCAGTACTTC. Its translation: CASSYGRVNEQYF.

This sequence joins TRBV7-8 and TRBJ2-5; TRBD2 agrees at 7 bases. The germline V gene has CDR1 SGHVS and CDR2 FQNEAQ. Germline trimming cut 2 bases from V and 4 bases from J; bases unmatched to any gene: 10. The CDR3 totals 16 residues. The CDR3 region is CASSLSGAGKGETQYF. The CDR3 bases are TGTGCCAGCAGCTTAAGTGGAGCGGGAAAGGGAGAGACCCAGTACTTC.

The chain has TRBV28 and TRBJ1-1, with a tentative D call TRBD1 (5 bases). CDR1 MDHEN and CDR2 SYDVKM come from the germline V gene. The CDR3 runs to 14 residues. Trimming stripped 6 bases from V and 5 bases from J, with 16 bases between. CDR3 coding DNA: TGTGCCAGCAGCCCGGGGACCGAGGGGACTGAAGCTTTCTTT. Its protein is CASSPGTEGTEAFF.

The chain is built from TRBV27 and TRBJ1-4; TRBD1 matches at 9 bases. Germline CDR1 and CDR2: MNHEY and SMNVEV (reference sequence). Unmatched junction bases numbered 9, after V lost 3 bases and J lost 7 bases. The CDR3 is made up of 16 amino acids. In DNA, the CDR3 is TGTGCCAGCAGTTTGATCGGACAGGGGATGGGTGAAAAACTGTTTTTT. This encodes CASSLIGQGMGEKLFF. Supplemented by reference TRBV27 and TRBJ1-4, the full variable domain reads EAQVTQNPRYLITVTGKKLTVTCSQNMNHEYMSWYRQDPGLGLRQIYYSMNVEVTDKGDVPEGYKVSRKEKRNFPLILESPSPNQTSLYFCASSLIGQGMGEKLFFGSGTQLSVL.

The rearrangement links TRBV7-8 to TRBJ2-5; perhaps TRBD2 as D (6 bases). The J call may be faulty, since TRBJ2-7 better matches the DNA end. The CDR3 length is 16 residues. Germline-derived CDR1 and CDR2 are SGHVS and FQNEAQ. CDR3 amino acids: CASRRLASRSSYEQYF. The CDR3 DNA follows: TGTGCCAGCAGGCGGCTAGCGTCTCGGAGCTCCTACGAGCAGTACTTC.

This clone was counted only a few times. The rearrangement links TRBV5-1 to TRBJ1-3, with D possibly being TRBD1 (5 bases). This CDR3 is 17 amino acids long. The germline V and J ends were trimmed by 0 bases and 0 bases, with 13 bases remaining between them. Germline V CDR1 and CDR2: SGHRS, YFSETQ. CDR3 nucleotides: TGCGCCAGCAGCTTGGGGGCAGGGAGGGGCTCTGGAAACACCATATATTTT. Amino acids: CASSLGAGRGSGNTIYF.

The rearrangement joins TRBV27 to TRBJ2-1, with D hard to call. The CDR3 has 13 amino acids. Deletions cut 2 bases from V and 5 bases from J, with 7 bases between. CDR1 and CDR2 (germline): MNHEY, SMNVEV (reference sequence). The CDR3 DNA follows: TGTGCCAGCAGTTTAAGGTCCGACAATGAGCAGTTCTTC. It is translated as CASSLRSDNEQFF.

The J gene is TRBJ1-1, the V gene TRBV4-1; 8 bases agree with TRBD1. This CDR3 is built from 17 residues. Germline CDR1 and CDR2: MGHRA and YSYEKL. J gave up 0 bases and V 4 bases, and 10 bases lay outside the gene matches. DNA of the CDR3: TGCGCCAGCAGCCCGTCCACGACAGGGGCCCTGAACACTGAAGCTTTCTTT. Its protein is CASSPSTTGALNTEAFF.

The chain employs TRBV7-9 and TRBJ2-3, with 13 bases aligning to TRBD2. This CDR3 is built from 17 residues. Germline V lookup: CDR1 SEHNR, CDR2 FQNEAQ (reference sequence). Trimming cost V 5 bases and J 3 bases; bases outside gene matches: 8. This CDR3 reads CASSVSRTSGSTDTQYF. DNA of the CDR3: TGTGCCAGCAGCGTAAGCCGGACTAGCGGGAGTACAGATACGCAGTATTTT.

The V gene is TRBV5-4, the J gene TRBJ2-1, with 8 bases lining up with TRBD2. Germline assignment: CDR1 SGHNT and CDR2 YYREEE (reference sequence). Unmatched junction bases numbered 16, after V lost 4 bases and J lost 10 bases. This CDR3 has 16 amino acids. CDR3 in DNA: TGTGCCAGCAGCCGGGCGGCTGGACTAGCCAGAACGGAGCAGTTCTTC. Its protein product is CASSRAAGLARTEQFF.

The chain couples TRBV2 to TRBJ2-7; perhaps TRBD2 as D (5 bases). Germline V gene lookup returns CDR1 SNHLY and CDR2 FYNNEI. Trimming left V 9 bases short and J 3 bases short, with 15 bases between. This CDR3 contains 13 residues. The CDR3 DNA sequence: TGTGCCAGTGGGCCCCTAGGGAGCTACGAGCAGTACTTC. It codes for CASGPLGSYEQYF. The full variable domain, completed using reference TRBV2 and TRBJ2-7, is EPEVTQTPSHQVTQMGQEVILRCVPISNHLYFYWYRQILGQKVEFLVSFYNNEISEKSEIFDDQFSVERPDGSNFTLKIRSTKLEDSAMYFCASGPLGSYEQYFGPGTRLTVT.